The clone carrying this TCR beta chain was observed a handful of times. No antigen is known for it. The record originates from a study of CD8 T cells in ankylosing spondylitis. Study-level points and caveats: A TCR beta motif of eight or nine highly homologous variants seemed to mark ankylosing spondylitis blood. Previous work reported some of these motif variants in the synovial fluid and blood of reactive arthritis. Matched ankylosing spondylitis synovial fluid reportedly contained a significantly enriched population of disease-linked clones.

Quantitative 5'-RACE with molecular barcodes produced the TCR beta libraries. TCRdb re-called the 5' RACE reads with MiXCR, one entry per CDR3 protein. The sample lists 200,000 to 250,000 distinct CDR3 sequences, 10% to 13% occurring once. This CDR3 has 16 amino acids. In germline, CDR1 is LGHDT, CDR2 YNNKEL (reference sequence). V shed 1 base, J shed 8 bases, and the junction held 10 bases outside the gene matches. The rearrangement uses TRBV3-1 and TRBJ2-1, with 8 positions matching TRBD2. This TCR came from a male donor with ankylosing spondylitis or in good health (not recorded which). The specimen was blood, either unsorted or a sorted T cell fraction (not recorded which). CDR3 DNA: TGTGCCAGCAGCCAAGGAGCCGGGGGGGCCGTCTATGAGCAGTTCTTC. Protein product: CASSQGAGGAVYEQFF.